One sample yielded the 17 T cell receptor beta chains listed below, sequenced in a study of early T cells in non-severe SARS-CoV-2 infection. TCRdb re-derived calls from the 5' RACE reads in MiXCR, one entry per CDR3 protein. The sample includes 95,000 to 100,000 distinct CDR3 sequences, approximately 10% of them seen just once. The sample was whole blood. Receptor source: an adult who was a healthcare worker with PCR-confirmed SARS-CoV-2 infection or an uninfected control (not recorded which).

This clonotype was counted at least ten times. The rearrangement joins TRBV29-1 to TRBJ2-3, with D unclear. Trimming took 4 bases from V and 2 from J, leaving 10 bases between them. Per the germline V gene, CDR1 is SQVTM and CDR2 is ANQGSEA. The CDR3 spans 13 residues. CDR3 sequence: CSVVDGLTDTQYF. CDR3 in DNA: TGCAGCGTTGTCGACGGCCTCACAGATACGCAGTATTTT.

This clonotype appeared a few times. The J gene is TRBJ1-4, the V gene TRBV30; 7 bases agree with TRBD1. CDR1 is GTSNPN and CDR2 is SVGIG in the germline V gene (reference sequence). This CDR3 has 15 residues. After removal of 5 bases from V and 5 bases from J, the junction contained 11 bases not matched to a gene. CDR3 in DNA: TGTGCCTGGGGTAGAATGGGACAGTCAAATGAAAAACTGTTTTTT. Its translation is CAWGRMGQSNEKLFF. The complete variable domain, with remaining parts taken from reference TRBV30 and TRBJ1-4, reads SQTIHQWPATLVQPVGSPLSLECTVEGTSNPNLYWYRQAAGRGLQLLFYSVGIGQISSEVPQNLSASRPQDRQFILSSKKLLLSDSGFYLCAWGRMGQSNEKLFFGSGTQLSVL.

In this sample, this clonotype turned up many times. The CDR3 here is CSSSSGSNMNTEAFF. The DNA of the CDR3 is TGCAGCTCCTCGTCGGGCAGCAACATGAACACTGAAGCTTTCTTT. V usage is TRBV20-1 and J usage is TRBJ1-1; unclear D gene. Germline CDR1 reads DFQATT; CDR2 reads SNEGSKA (reference sequence). CDR3 length: 15 residues.

This clonotype came up many times. This rearrangement joins TRBV29-1 to TRBJ2-1; 7 bases are shared with TRBD2. Germline V lookup: CDR1 SQVTM, CDR2 ANQGSEA. The CDR3 has 14 amino acids. V lost 6 bases and J lost 8; bases outside the gene matches: 13. The CDR3: CSVDAGVYGDEQFF. In DNA, the CDR3 is TGCAGCGTGGACGCGGGAGTCTACGGTGATGAGCAGTTCTTC.

This chain joins TRBV19 and TRBJ1-4; D possibly corresponds to TRBD1 (6 bases). The CDR3 is 13 residues long. In germline, CDR1 is LNHDA, CDR2 SQIVND (reference sequence). V lost 10 bases to trimming and J lost 0 bases, with 9 bases between them. Here the CDR3 reads CATRTATNEKLFF. The DNA of the CDR3 is TGTGCCACTAGGACAGCAACTAATGAAAAACTGTTTTTT.

This clonotype has ten or more counts. The chain uses TRBV25-1 and TRBJ2-5; 10 bases match TRBD2. CDR3 size: 18 residues. Trimming removed 4 bases from V and 0 bases from J; junction bases left unmatched: 11. Germline V gene sequence: CDR1 MGHDK, CDR2 SYGVNS. CDR3 nucleotides: TGTGCCAGCAGTGCACTAGCGGGGCGGCGCGGGCACCAAGAGACCCAGTACTTC. The encoded protein is CASSALAGRRGHQETQYF.

This clonotype was counted between two and nine times. The rearrangement links TRBV5-4 to TRBJ1-6; no firm D call. With 0 bases removed from V and 7 bases from J, the gap between germline ends came to 8 bases. CDR3 length: 14 residues. Germline V gene lookup returns CDR1 SGHNT and CDR2 YYREEE (reference sequence). The CDR3 here is CASSLERLNSPLHF. The CDR3 region has the DNA TGTGCCAGCAGCTTGGAACGGCTCAATTCACCCCTCCACTTT.

This clonotype has more than one count but fewer than ten. The chain couples TRBV6-6 to TRBJ1-2, with 8 bases fitting TRBD1. CDR3 length: 14 amino acids. V dropped 10 bases and J dropped 5; count of bases not matched to a gene: 12. Germline lookup yields CDR1 MNHNY and CDR2 SVGAGI (reference sequence). DNA of the CDR3: TGTGCCACCAGAACCGGGACAGGAGCTTATGGCTACACCTTC. It encodes CATRTGTGAYGYTF.

J is TRBJ2-6 and V is TRBV19, with 7 bases fitting TRBD1. V trimming: 4 bases; J trimming: 0 bases; junction bases outside the gene matches: 9. This CDR3 contains 18 residues. The V gene's germline CDR1 is LNHDA and CDR2 SQIVND (reference sequence). CDR3: CASSRTGLQSSGANVLTF. The CDR3 region has the DNA TGTGCCAGTAGTAGGACAGGTCTCCAAAGCTCTGGGGCCAACGTCCTGACTTTC.

V and J are TRBV7-2 and TRBJ2-3; TRBD1 aligns across 7 bases. Germline V CDR1 and CDR2: SGHTA, FQGNSA. CDR3 length equals 15 residues. V gave up 5 bases and J gave up 1 base; unmatched junction bases: 6. CDR3 bases: TGTGCCAGCAGCCTGACAGGGAGCGGCACAGATACGCAGTATTTT. Encoded protein: CASSLTGSGTDTQYF.

There are many counts of this clonotype. The rearrangement links TRBV5-1 to TRBJ1-2; D ambiguous. Germline-derived CDR1 and CDR2 are SGHRS and YFSETQ. The V gene lost 4 bases and the J gene lost 4 bases, with 14 bases spanning the gap. CDR3 length: 14 amino acids. The DNA for the CDR3 is TGCGCCAGCAGCGTTCCCAGCACCTCCTATGGCTACACCTTC. It translates to CASSVPSTSYGYTF.

This clonotype turned up a few times. This rearrangement joins TRBV28 to TRBJ1-2; D may be TRBD1 (6 bases). The CDR3 consists of 13 residues. Trimming left V 6 bases short and J 6 bases short, with 14 bases between. CDR1 is MDHEN, CDR2 SYDVKM, per germline. CDR3 in amino acids: CASSLAGEDGYTF. The CDR3 DNA is TGTGCCAGCAGCCTGGCAGGGGAGGATGGCTACACCTTC.

The rearrangement uses TRBV12-3 or TRBV12-4 and TRBJ2-1; the match to TRBD2 covers 7 bases. The CDR3 runs 16 residues. With V trimmed by 5 bases and J by 4 bases, 11 bases remained unmatched. CDR3 sequence (DNA): TGTGCCAGCAGTCCCCGCGGGCTAGCGGCTTACAATGAGCAGTTCTTC. The encoded protein is CASSPRGLAAYNEQFF.

V gene TRBV28 combines with J gene TRBJ1-1; 7 nucleotides agree with TRBD1. V lost 5 bases to trimming and J lost 0 bases; unmatched junction nucleotides: 18. CDR1 and CDR2 from the germline V gene are MDHEN and SYDVKM. CDR3 length: 19 amino acids. The CDR3 DNA is TGTGCCAGCAGTGCTGCGTCTAGTGTCAGGGGGAGGATGAACACTGAAGCTTTCTTT. This sequence encodes CASSAASSVRGRMNTEAFF.

This clonotype was picked up many times. The chain joins TRBV9 to TRBJ2-7, with 8 bases lining up with TRBD2. The CDR3 is 15 residues long. The germline V gene encodes CDR1 SGDLS and CDR2 YYNGEE. The V and J ends lost 5 bases and 3 bases, in that order; junction bases with no gene match: 10. The CDR3 spells CASSPQAGESYEQYF. The CDR3 nucleotides read TGTGCCAGCAGTCCACAAGCGGGGGAAAGCTACGAGCAGTACTTC.

This clonotype was observed a handful of times. CDR3 nucleotides: TGCAGCGTTCGGGCAGCCCTAACCTACGAGCAGTACTTC. It translates to CSVRAALTYEQYF. V is TRBV29-1 and J is TRBJ2-7; D is ambiguous. CDR1 is SQVTM and CDR2 is ANQGSEA in the germline V gene. The CDR3 consists of 13 residues. With 5 bases removed from V and 2 bases from J, the gap between germline ends came to 13 bases.

This clonotype was seen many times. V and J are TRBV20-1 and TRBJ2-3, with D uncertain. CDR1 and CDR2 from the germline V gene are DFQATT and SNEGSKA (reference sequence). The CDR3 contains 16 residues. The V and J ends lost 1 base and 2 bases respectively, with 16 bases between them. The CDR3 sequence is CSARGVDLITTDTQYF. For the CDR3, the DNA is TGCAGTGCTAGAGGGGTAGACCTAATAACCACAGATACGCAGTATTTT.